The TCR beta chain described here comes from a study of CD8 T cells in ankylosing spondylitis. MiXCR was run by TCRdb on the 5' RACE reads, yielding one entry per CDR3 protein. The sample lists about 840,000 distinct CDR3 sequences, 10% to 15% occurring once. Study-level findings and limits: Disease-linked clones reportedly concentrated significantly in matched ankylosing spondylitis synovial fluid. What seemed typical of ankylosing spondylitis blood was a TCR beta motif built from about 8 highly homologous variants.

V dropped 4 bases and J dropped 6; count of bases not matched to a gene: 6. Germline values: CDR1 SQVTM, CDR2 ANQGSEA. The CDR3 contains 14 residues. This clonotype was recorded a few times. Its antigen is not identified. The chain carries TRBV29-1 and TRBJ2-1; 10 positions agree with TRBD2. The source material was blood, either unsorted or a sorted T cell fraction (not recorded which). The source is a male donor with ankylosing spondylitis. DNA of the CDR3: TGCAGCGTTGTAGCGGGGGGCGGCTCCAATGAGCAGTTCTTC. It encodes CSVVAGGGSNEQFF.